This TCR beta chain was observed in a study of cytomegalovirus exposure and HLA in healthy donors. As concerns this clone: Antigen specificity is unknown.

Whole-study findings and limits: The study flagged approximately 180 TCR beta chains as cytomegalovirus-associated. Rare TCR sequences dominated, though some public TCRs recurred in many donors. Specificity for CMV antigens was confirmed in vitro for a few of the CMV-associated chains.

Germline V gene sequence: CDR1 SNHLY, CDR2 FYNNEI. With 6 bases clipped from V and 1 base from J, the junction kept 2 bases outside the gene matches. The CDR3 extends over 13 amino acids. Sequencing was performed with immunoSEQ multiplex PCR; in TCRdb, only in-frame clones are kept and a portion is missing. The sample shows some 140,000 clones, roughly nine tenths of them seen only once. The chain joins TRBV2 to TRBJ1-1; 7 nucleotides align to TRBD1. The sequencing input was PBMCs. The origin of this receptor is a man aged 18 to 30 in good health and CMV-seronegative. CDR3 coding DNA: TGTGCCAGCAGGGGGACAGAGAACACTGAAGCTTTCTTT. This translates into CASRGTENTEAFF.